These 24 T cell receptor beta chains came from one sample sequenced in a study of OX40 agonist ivuxolimab in advanced cancers. Clones were sequenced by immunoSEQ multiplex PCR, and TCRdb holds only the in-frame ones, with some missing. The sample includes 15,000 to 20,000 clones, roughly two thirds of them seen just once. The material was CD4+ or CD8+ T cells sorted from blood, obtained in a trial of the OX40 agonist ivuxolimab. These receptors all come from an adult with an advanced solid tumor such as melanoma, head and neck, liver or kidney cancer.

This chain connects TRBV2 to TRBJ2-7, with 7 bases matching TRBD1. This CDR3 comprises 13 residues. The germline gives CDR1 SNHLY, CDR2 FYNNEI. Unmatched junction bases numbered 6, after V lost 7 bases and J lost 3 bases. CDR3 bases: TGTGCCAGCACTTGGACAGGCCACTACGAGCAGTACTTC. Protein: CASTWTGHYEQYF.

The chain has TRBV5-5 and TRBJ2-2; 7 nucleotides agree with TRBD1. The CDR3 is 14 residues long. With V trimmed by 6 bases and J by 0 bases, 2 bases remained unmatched. Germline V lookup: CDR1 SGHKS, CDR2 YYEKEE (reference sequence). CDR3: CASTTGPNTGELFF. In nucleotides, the CDR3 is TGTGCCAGCACGACAGGGCCGAACACCGGGGAGCTGTTTTTT.

The chain has TRBV19 and TRBJ2-5; a weak D match, TRBD2 (7 bases). The CDR3 is 14 residues long. The germline gives CDR1 LNHDA, CDR2 SQIVND (reference sequence). V was shortened by 3 bases and J by 4 bases, with 12 bases between the two germline ends. The CDR3 loop reads CASSIGGGRETQYF. The CDR3 DNA sequence: TGTGCCAGTAGTATTGGGGGGGGCCGAGAGACCCAGTACTTC.

This clone was observed a single time. The V gene is TRBV6-6, the J gene TRBJ1-2, with D perhaps TRBD1 (6 bases). The germline V gene encodes CDR1 MNHNY and CDR2 SVGAGI (reference sequence). The length of the CDR3 is 16 residues. Deletions cut 0 bases from V and 6 bases from J, with 17 bases between. CDR3 region: CASSYSSRGNVDGYTF. CDR3 bases: TGTGCCAGCAGTTACTCGAGCAGGGGAAATGTGGATGGCTACACCTTC.

V gene TRBV13 combines with J gene TRBJ1-6, with TRBD1 matching over 7 bases. CDR1 PRHDT and CDR2 FYEKMQ come from the germline V gene (reference sequence). This CDR3 is built from 14 residues. V lost 5 bases, J lost 9 bases, and 7 bases stayed unmatched. The CDR3 region has the DNA TGTGCCAGCAGCAAGACAGGGTCGGTTTCACCCCTCCACTTT. This codes for CASSKTGSVSPLHF.

This chain connects TRBV19 to TRBJ1-1; D is unclear. This CDR3 contains 13 residues. Per germline, CDR1 LNHDA and CDR2 SQIVND (reference sequence). V lost 1 base, J lost 8 bases, and 11 bases lay in between. CDR3: CASSIGGGREAFF. The CDR3 DNA is TGTGCCAGTAGTATAGGCGGAGGGCGCGAAGCTTTCTTT.

There are a few counts of this clone. V is TRBV9 and J is TRBJ2-3; D not certain. There are 11 residues in the CDR3. Per the germline V gene, CDR1 is SGDLS and CDR2 is YYNGEE. V was pared by 0 bases and J by 9 bases, with 5 bases between. The CDR3 nucleotides read TGTGCCAGCAGCGTAGATAGAACGCAGTATTTT. It codes for CASSVDRTQYF.

This clone has more than one count but fewer than ten. The chain has TRBV11-3 and TRBJ2-7; 12 bases are a match to TRBD1. Germline lookup yields CDR1 SGHNT and CDR2 YENEEA. V lost 3 bases to trimming and J lost 7 bases; unmatched junction nucleotides: 10. The CDR3 is 16 residues long. For the CDR3, the DNA is TGTGCCAGCAGCTTGGACCAGGGACAGGGGGCAGGGGAGCAGTACTTC. This sequence encodes CASSLDQGQGAGEQYF.

The chain employs TRBV7-8 and TRBJ2-7; D is unresolved. Germline V CDR1 and CDR2: SGHVS, FQNEAQ. This CDR3 is 12 amino acids long. Between the trimmed V and J ends, which lost 4 bases and 5 bases, there was a span of 9 bases. CDR3: CASSSSSNEQYF. CDR3 coding DNA: TGTGCCAGCAGCTCGTCCTCTAACGAGCAGTACTTC.

This chain uses TRBV5-4 with TRBJ2-2; weak D call: TRBD1 (6 bases). Germline lookup yields CDR1 SGHNT and CDR2 YYREEE (reference sequence). CDR3 size: 17 residues. V was shortened by 1 base and J by 4 bases, with 17 bases between the two germline ends. In DNA form, the CDR3 reads TGTGCCAGCAGCTTGTTCGCGGCAGGGGTTGCCACCGGGGAGCTGTTTTTT. Protein sequence: CASSLFAAGVATGELFF.

The chain uses TRBV7-9 and TRBJ1-2; tentatively, D is TRBD1 (6 bases). There are 18 residues in the CDR3. The V gene's germline CDR1 is SEHNR and CDR2 FQNEAQ (reference sequence). V dropped 4 bases and J dropped 0 bases, with 21 bases sitting between them. The CDR3 nucleotides are TGTGCCAGCAGCTCCGAAGGACAGCCGAGACCTGCTAACTATGGCTACACCTTC. This gives the protein CASSSEGQPRPANYGYTF.

The rearrangement links TRBV6-5 to TRBJ1-1; D not resolved. Germline assignment: CDR1 MNHEY and CDR2 SVGAGI. Trimming removed 0 bases at V and 0 bases at J, with 5 bases between. The CDR3 is 14 amino acids. The CDR3 sequence: CASSYSVLNTEAFF. DNA for the CDR3: TGTGCCAGCAGTTACTCAGTCTTGAACACTGAAGCTTTCTTT.

This chain joins TRBV15 and TRBJ2-3; D not resolved. This CDR3 is built from 16 residues. Trimming removed 1 base at V and 0 bases at J, with 11 bases between. Germline values: CDR1 LNHNV, CDR2 YYDKDF (reference sequence). The CDR3 sequence: CATSRVTPDSTDTQYF. Written as DNA, the CDR3 is TGTGCCACCAGCAGAGTGACGCCAGATAGCACAGATACGCAGTATTTT. Filled out from reference TRBV15 and TRBJ2-3, the complete variable domain reads DAMVIQNPRYQVTQFGKPVTLSCSQTLNHNVMYWYQQKSSQAPKLLFHYYDKDFNNEADTPDNFQSRRPNTSFCFLDIRSPGLGDTAMYLCATSRVTPDSTDTQYFGPGTRLTVL.

Sample share makes this clone medium-sized. The chain employs TRBV7-9 and TRBJ2-3; 9 nucleotides align to TRBD2. Trimming took 7 bases from V and 5 from J; bases not matched to a gene: 19. Germline loops: CDR1 SEHNR, CDR2 FQNEAQ (reference sequence). The CDR3 is 18 amino acids. This CDR3 reads CASIPPLGGVAGEDTQYF. The CDR3 bases are TGTGCCAGCATCCCACCTTTGGGAGGGGTAGCGGGGGAAGATACGCAGTATTTT.

The chain carries TRBV4-3 and TRBJ1-1; 8 bases are shared with TRBD1. The germline gives CDR1 LGHNA, CDR2 YSLEER. CDR3 size: 18 residues. V lost 3 bases to trimming and J lost 0 bases; unmatched junction nucleotides: 12. The CDR3 protein is CASSHPYGQGGVNTEAFF. The CDR3 bases are TGCGCCAGCAGCCACCCATACGGACAGGGTGGGGTGAACACTGAAGCTTTCTTT.

This chain connects TRBV7-9 to TRBJ1-2, with TRBD1 identical over 8 bases. This CDR3 region has 15 residues. Germline CDR1 and CDR2: SEHNR and FQNEAQ (reference sequence). The J segment lost 1 base and the V segment lost 3 bases, leaving 4 bases of the junction unmatched. The CDR3 reads CASSFYRGSNYGYTF. CDR3 nucleotide sequence: TGTGCCAGCAGCTTTTACAGGGGGAGTAACTATGGCTACACCTTC.

The sample holds a few counts of this clone. The rearrangement links TRBV7-9 to TRBJ2-3; a weak D match, TRBD1 (6 bases). Germline V gene sequence: CDR1 SEHNR, CDR2 FQNEAQ (reference sequence). V dropped 6 bases and J dropped 2 bases, with 27 bases sitting between them. The CDR3 runs 19 residues. The CDR3 is CASSPRGRTRSYNTDTQYF. The CDR3 DNA follows: TGTGCCAGCAGTCCCAGGGGCCGGACCCGTTCCTATAACACAGATACGCAGTATTTT. Looking up the rest from reference TRBV7-9 and TRBJ2-3 gives the full variable domain: DTGVSQNPRHKITKRGQNVTFRCDPISEHNRLYWYRQTLGQGPEFLTYFQNEAQLEKSRLLSDRFSAERPKGSFSTLEIQRTEQGDSAMYLCASSPRGRTRSYNTDTQYFGPGTRLTVL.

The chain links TRBV6-5 to TRBJ2-3, with 7 bases matching TRBD1. The CDR3 is 16 amino acids. Trimming cost V 0 bases and J 3 bases; bases outside gene matches: 6. Germline assignment: CDR1 MNHEY and CDR2 SVGAGI. CDR3: CASSYSPGQTTDTQYF. DNA for the CDR3: TGTGCCAGCAGTTACTCTCCGGGACAGACGACAGATACGCAGTATTTT.

By share, this clone ranks as medium-sized. V usage is TRBV11-3 and J usage is TRBJ2-3, with unresolved D. Looked up from germline, CDR1 is SGHNT and CDR2 is YENEEA. The CDR3 runs to 14 residues. The V end lost 3 bases, the J end lost 2 bases, and 9 bases lay between the germline ends. The chain's CDR3 is CASSFPSLTDTQYF. For the CDR3, the DNA is TGTGCCAGCAGCTTTCCGTCGCTCACAGATACGCAGTATTTT.

The rearrangement links TRBV4-3 to TRBJ2-7; D is possibly TRBD1 (5 bases). Per the germline V gene, CDR1 is LGHNA and CDR2 is YSLEER. Trimming removed 0 bases at V and 3 bases at J, with 18 bases between. The CDR3 is 17 amino acids. The CDR3 sequence is CASSQEAGSELGYEQYF. The CDR3 coding sequence is TGCGCCAGCAGCCAAGAAGCAGGGTCGGAACTGGGCTACGAGCAGTACTTC.

J is TRBJ1-2 and V is TRBV6-1; unclear D gene. Germline CDR1 is MNHNS and CDR2 is SASEGT. CDR3 length equals 12 residues. The V end lost 2 bases, the J end lost 12 bases, and 13 bases lay between the germline ends. The CDR3, as DNA: TGTGCCAGCAGTGAAATCGGGCCCTCGGACACCTTC. Translating it yields CASSEIGPSDTF.

V is TRBV9 and J is TRBJ1-2, with 10 bases matching TRBD1. The germline gives CDR1 SGDLS, CDR2 YYNGEE. CDR3 length: 19 residues. Losses at the gene ends were 4 bases for V and 1 base for J; bases not matched to a gene: 16. CDR3 bases: TGTGCCAGCAGCCCCCAGGGCCCGGGACAGGGGACGCATAACTATGGCTACACCTTC. It translates to CASSPQGPGQGTHNYGYTF.

This rearrangement joins TRBV28 to TRBJ1-5, with 9 bases lining up with TRBD1. Germline V lookup: CDR1 MDHEN, CDR2 SYDVKM. The CDR3 covers 14 residues. With 6 bases clipped from V and 6 bases from J, the junction kept 6 bases outside the gene matches. CDR3 in DNA: TGTGCCAGCAGAACAGGGGGCGAAGTTCAGCCCCAGCATTTT. It specifies CASRTGGEVQPQHF.

This chain joins TRBV6-5 and TRBJ2-7, with 7 bases matching TRBD1. This CDR3 is 15 amino acids long. Unmatched junction bases numbered 13, after V lost 6 bases and J lost 5 bases. Germline loops: CDR1 MNHEY, CDR2 SVGAGI. CDR3 in DNA: TGTGCCAGCAGCCAAGGGGGCCCAGGTTCCCACGAGCAGTACTTC. Amino acids: CASSQGGPGSHEQYF.